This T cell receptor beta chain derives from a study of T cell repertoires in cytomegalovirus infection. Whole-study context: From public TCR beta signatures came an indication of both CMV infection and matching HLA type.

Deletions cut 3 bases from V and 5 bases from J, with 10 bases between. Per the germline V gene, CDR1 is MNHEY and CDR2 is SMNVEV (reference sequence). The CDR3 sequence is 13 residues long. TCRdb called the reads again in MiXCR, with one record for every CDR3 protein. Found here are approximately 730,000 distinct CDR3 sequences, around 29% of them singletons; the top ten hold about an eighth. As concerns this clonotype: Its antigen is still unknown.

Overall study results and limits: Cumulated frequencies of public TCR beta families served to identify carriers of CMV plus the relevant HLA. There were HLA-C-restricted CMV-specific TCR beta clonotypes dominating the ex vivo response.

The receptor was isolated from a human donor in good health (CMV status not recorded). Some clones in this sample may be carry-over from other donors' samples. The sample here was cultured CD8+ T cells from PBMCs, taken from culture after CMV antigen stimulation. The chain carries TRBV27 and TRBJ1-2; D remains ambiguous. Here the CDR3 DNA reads TGTGCCAGCAGTTTGGCCAGGACTTATGGCTACACCTTC. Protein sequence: CASSLARTYGYTF.